This TCR beta chain was captured in a study of T cells in Graves' hyperthyroidism and ophthalmopathy (dated by TCRdb to between 2017 and 2020). In terms of the full investigation: Peripheral blood was sampled at the time of initial diagnosis, prior to any treatment. A discovery cohort of approximately 97 patients, 43 with Graves' ophthalmopathy and 55 to 60 with stable Graves' hyperthyroidism, was used to find distinguishing TCR V-J signatures. An independent validation cohort of 18 to 20 hyperthyroidism patients and roughly 16 patients who later progressed to ophthalmopathy tested prospective prediction of ophthalmopathy. For training and testing, the roughly 93 patients in the discovery cohort were randomly divided in a 7:3 ratio. In addition, the study compared T-cell repertoires in thyroid tissue and in blood from roughly six Graves' hyperthyroidism patients. After sampling, hyperthyroidism patients received methimazole starting at 30 mg daily, and ophthalmopathy patients received high-dose intravenous methylprednisolone. TCR Vbeta CDR3 sequencing of 130 to 150 peripheral blood samples (more than 40 ophthalmopathy, under 80 hyperthyroidism and roughly 17 progressor patients) is reported in the paper.

Stable Graves' hyperthyroidism was defined as no progression to ophthalmopathy during 18 months of follow-up. Hyperthyroidism patients were newly diagnosed, with disease duration under 2 months, and aged 18 to 65 years. Patients with uncontrolled infections, other autoimmune diseases, pregnancy or lactation were excluded. Diagnoses were based on clinical symptoms, serum thyroxine and TRAb, thyroid ultrasound and orbital computed tomography. Ficoll-Paque density gradient centrifugation was used to isolate PBMCs from around 10 ml of fresh peripheral blood. Total RNA was extracted using Trizol reagent, and RNA quality was assessed on an Agilent 2100 Bioanalyzer. Broader findings and caveats from the paper: Most expanded thyroid clonotypes (frequency above 0.001) were also detected in blood, a finding suggesting that blood repertoires may reflect thyroid immune responses. In validation, the model predicted progression to ophthalmopathy a median of about 5.9 months before onset, with roughly 68% sensitivity and around 76% specificity. No statistical method was used to fix the sample size in advance, and group allocation was not hidden from the investigators. A 13 V-J signature model separated ophthalmopathy from stable hyperthyroidism, with approximately 86% sensitivity and approximately 81% specificity in cross-validation and 80%/75% in testing.

TCR beta CDR3 regions were amplified from RNA transcripts. The TCR CDR3 was subjected to a first round of RT-PCR using the HTBI primer set and the Qiagen OneStep RT-PCR kit. A second multiplex PCR round built the libraries, followed by size selection and purification. Sequencing of the libraries was done on an Illumina HiSeq2000 using paired-end 100 bp reads. Concerning the study's data processing: SOAPnuke was used to process the raw data, with reads discarded if the reads contained adapters or uncalled bases, had a mean Phred below 15, or lacked an exact constant-primer or identifier match. High-quality paired reads were merged with COPE v1.2.5, and unique nucleotide sequences were defined as clonotypes. MiTCR v1.1 was used to align clonotypes to the IMGT TRBV, TRBD and TRBJ reference segments. The analysis was restricted to V-J combinations with a frequency above 0.0001, which together covered 99% to 99.2% of the repertoires. The TCS score was defined as F50 (clonal expansion) divided by E x V (chaos), with BLOSUM62-based TCRdist calculated between CDR3 peptides within each V-J. Welch's t-statistics and random forest reduced roughly 530 V-J features to under 15, which were used in a naive Bayes classifier (R e1071). The public reads were run again by TCRdb, first through fastp at Q25 and then through MiXCR, and only productive beta chains were kept. Each CDR3 protein appears once, grouped with its most common genes and DNA. The V and J calls here are based on TCRdb, not the publication. The sample table holds about 560,000 distinct CDR3 sequences, of which more than 15% were seen once. The ten biggest clones cover 7.3% of the sample.

Measured from the cysteine to the phenylalanine, the CDR3 is 11 residues long. Only the CDR3 region is kept as DNA, spanning 33 bases read in frame from base 1. CDR1 and CDR2 were assigned from the germline V gene as MNHNS and SASEGT. This clonotype was seen only a few times. The specificity of this receptor is unknown. A junction boundary mismatches the germline segment, possibly from a read error. Sequencing used blood. The chain couples TRBV6-1 to TRBJ1-5; matching of 6 bases hints at TRBD1 as the D gene. The receptor was isolated from a woman younger than 45 with Graves' hyperthyroidism. The CDR3 region: CASGDRQPQHF. The DNA is as follows: TGTGCCAGCGGTGACAGGCAGCCCCAGCATTTT.